The rows below give T cell receptor beta chains drawn from one sample of a study of cytomegalovirus exposure and HLA in healthy donors. Sequencing used immunoSEQ multiplex PCR; TCRdb keeps in-frame clones, though not all of them. The sample shows 100,000 to 120,000 clones, about 64% of them seen only once. Sequencing was done on a sample of PBMCs. These TCRs come from a man aged 18 to 30 in good health and CMV-seropositive. Each CDR3 is given with its conserved first and last residue. D genes are given only for firm matches. Rows give clone size only sometimes, using once, few, many, or a class for an expanded clone.

v_gene: TRBV15; abundance: once; d_gene: TRBD1; j_gene: TRBJ2-7; CDR3aa: CATSTDRATYEQYF; CDR3nt: TGTGCCACCAGCACTGACAGGGCCACCTACGAGCAATACTTC
v_gene: TRBV19; abundance: .; d_gene: TRBD1; j_gene: TRBJ2-4; CDR3aa: CATTSGTGTRANIQYF; CDR3nt: TGTGCCACTACTTCCGGGACAGGGACGCGGGCGAACATTCAGTACTTC
v_gene: TRBV19; abundance: .; d_gene: .; j_gene: TRBJ2-3; CDR3aa: CASSISREAIDTQYF; CDR3nt: TGTGCCAGTAGTATATCCCGCGAGGCGATAGATACGCAGTATTTT
v_gene: TRBV7-2; abundance: .; d_gene: .; j_gene: TRBJ1-1; CDR3aa: CASSARFRTNTEAFF; CDR3nt: TGTGCCAGCAGCGCGCGTTTCAGGACAAACACTGAAGCTTTCTTT
v_gene: TRBV4-2; abundance: .; d_gene: TRBD2; j_gene: TRBJ2-7; CDR3aa: CASSLSLAGGPHEQYF; CDR3nt: TGTGCCAGCAGCCTCTCGTTAGCGGGGGGACCCCACGAGCAGTACTTC
v_gene: TRBV9; abundance: once; d_gene: .; j_gene: TRBJ2-5; CDR3aa: CASSVDGGAGETQYF; CDR3nt: TGTGCCAGCAGCGTAGATGGAGGGGCGGGGGAGACCCAGTACTTC
v_gene: TRBV29-1; abundance: .; d_gene: TRBD2; j_gene: TRBJ2-1; CDR3aa: CSVVGGGYNEQFF; CDR3nt: TGCAGCGTTGTCGGGGGGGGCTACAATGAGCAGTTCTTC
v_gene: TRBV30; abundance: .; d_gene: TRBD1; j_gene: TRBJ1-6; CDR3aa: CAWSMGQGGSPLHF; CDR3nt: TGTGCCTGGAGTATGGGACAGGGTGGGTCACCCCTCCACTTT
v_gene: TRBV2; abundance: few; d_gene: .; j_gene: TRBJ2-5; CDR3aa: CASTRGFTETQYF; CDR3nt: TGTGCCAGCACGCGAGGGTTTACCGAGACCCAGTACTTC
v_gene: TRBV5-4; abundance: few; d_gene: TRBD2; j_gene: TRBJ2-2; CDR3aa: CASSPQRGLNTGELFF; CDR3nt: TGTGCCAGCAGCCCACAGCGGGGCCTGAACACCGGGGAGCTGTTTTTT
v_gene: TRBV5-1; abundance: .; d_gene: .; j_gene: TRBJ2-7; CDR3aa: CASSLLGVRDEQYF; CDR3nt: TGCGCCAGCAGCTTGCTCGGGGTGCGCGACGAGCAGTACTTC
v_gene: TRBV1; abundance: .; d_gene: .; j_gene: TRBJ2-3; CDR3aa: CTSSQSEATQYF; CDR3nt: TGCACCAGCAGCCAATCCGAGGCTACGCAGTATTTT
v_gene: TRBV7-2; abundance: .; d_gene: .; j_gene: TRBJ2-5; CDR3aa: CASSSFEVETQYF; CDR3nt: TGTGCCAGCAGCTCCTTTGAGGTGGAGACCCAGTACTTC
v_gene: TRBV4-1; abundance: .; d_gene: TRBD1; j_gene: TRBJ1-5; CDR3aa: CASSLPGQGNQPQHF; CDR3nt: TGCGCCAGCAGCCTACCGGGACAGGGCAATCAGCCCCAGCATTTT
v_gene: TRBV5-1; abundance: .; d_gene: TRBD1; j_gene: TRBJ1-6; CDR3aa: CASRTSPGTVNSPLHF; CDR3nt: TGCGCCAGCAGAACCTCTCCCGGGACAGTTAATTCACCCCTCCACTTT
v_gene: TRBV7-9; abundance: .; d_gene: .; j_gene: TRBJ2-7; CDR3aa: CASSLALQGKTYEQYF; CDR3nt: TGTGCCAGCAGCTTAGCGTTGCAGGGGAAAACCTACGAGCAGTACTTC
v_gene: TRBV11-3; abundance: .; d_gene: TRBD1; j_gene: TRBJ2-7; CDR3aa: CASSLVAGTGLNYEQYF; CDR3nt: TGTGCCAGCAGCTTAGTCGCCGGGACAGGGCTTAACTACGAGCAGTACTTC
v_gene: TRBV29-1; abundance: .; d_gene: .; j_gene: TRBJ2-3; CDR3aa: CSARRQAVTDTQYF; CDR3nt: TGCAGCGCCCGAAGGCAGGCCGTCACAGATACGCAGTATTTT
v_gene: TRBV9; abundance: .; d_gene: .; j_gene: TRBJ1-3; CDR3aa: CASSVIGGLSGNTIYF; CDR3nt: TGTGCCAGCAGCGTGATTGGGGGACTCTCTGGAAACACCATATATTTT
v_gene: TRBV2; abundance: .; d_gene: TRBD2; j_gene: TRBJ2-7; CDR3aa: CASSVVLAGYEQYF; CDR3nt: TGTGCCAGCAGTGTCGTCCTAGCGGGCTACGAGCAGTACTTC
v_gene: TRBV2; abundance: .; d_gene: TRBD2; j_gene: TRBJ2-7; CDR3aa: CASTTDFGLAGGVSYEQYF; CDR3nt: TGTGCCAGCACGACCGACTTCGGCCTAGCGGGGGGAGTCTCCTACGAGCAGTACTTC
v_gene: TRBV7-9; abundance: .; d_gene: TRBD1; j_gene: TRBJ1-1; CDR3aa: CSSSLETGEAFF; CDR3nt: TGTTCCAGCAGCTTAGAGACAGGGGAAGCTTTCTTT
v_gene: TRBV7-9; abundance: .; d_gene: TRBD1; j_gene: TRBJ1-1; CDR3aa: CASSLETGEAFF; CDR3nt: TGTGCCAGCAGCTTAGAGACAGGGGAAGCTTTCTTT
v_gene: TRBV7-6; abundance: many; d_gene: TRBD1; j_gene: TRBJ1-6; CDR3aa: CASSLEGQGRSPLHF; CDR3nt: TGTGCCAGCAGCTTAGAGGGACAGGGGCGGTCACCCCTCCACTTT
v_gene: TRBV4-1; abundance: few; d_gene: .; j_gene: TRBJ1-6; CDR3aa: CASSQEARGNSPLHF; CDR3nt: TGCGCCAGCAGCCAAGAGGCCAGGGGAAATTCACCCCTCCACTTT
v_gene: TRBV7-9; abundance: .; d_gene: .; j_gene: TRBJ2-1; CDR3aa: CASSFFLDRLPYNEQFF; CDR3nt: TGTGCCAGCAGCTTTTTCCTCGACAGGCTGCCCTACAATGAGCAGTTCTTC
v_gene: TRBV5-1; abundance: .; d_gene: .; j_gene: TRBJ2-3; CDR3aa: CASSSGRATDTQYF; CDR3nt: TGCGCCAGCAGCTCCGGCAGGGCCACAGATACGCAGTATTTT
v_gene: TRBV6-5; abundance: .; d_gene: .; j_gene: TRBJ1-1; CDR3aa: CASSYSGGVANTEAFF; CDR3nt: TGTGCCAGCAGTTACTCTGGGGGGGTAGCGAACACTGAAGCTTTCTTT
v_gene: TRBV29-1; abundance: once; d_gene: TRBD2; j_gene: TRBJ2-3; CDR3aa: CSVEDHGASGPPDTQYF; CDR3nt: TGCAGCGTTGAAGATCATGGGGCTAGCGGGCCCCCAGATACGCAGTATTTT
v_gene: TRBV25-1; abundance: .; d_gene: TRBD1; j_gene: TRBJ2-7; CDR3aa: CASSGTTGETYEQYF; CDR3nt: TGTGCCAGCAGTGGAACGACAGGGGAAACCTACGAGCAGTACTTC
v_gene: TRBV11-3; abundance: .; d_gene: .; j_gene: TRBJ2-5; CDR3aa: CASSFTGSEETQYF; CDR3nt: TGTGCCAGCAGCTTTACAGGGTCGGAAGAGACCCAGTACTTC
v_gene: TRBV29-1; abundance: few; d_gene: .; j_gene: TRBJ2-7; CDR3aa: CSVDVGYEQYF; CDR3nt: TGCAGCGTTGACGTCGGGTACGAGCAGTACTTC
v_gene: TRBV11-3; abundance: .; d_gene: .; j_gene: TRBJ1-4; CDR3aa: CASSSSGGKLFF; CDR3nt: TGTGCCAGCAGCTCGTCGGGTGGAAAACTGTTTTTT
v_gene: TRBV6-5; abundance: .; d_gene: .; j_gene: TRBJ1-1; CDR3aa: CASWRTARGKAFF; CDR3nt: TGTGCCAGCTGGAGGACGGCAAGGGGGAAAGCTTTCTTT
v_gene: TRBV9; abundance: .; d_gene: .; j_gene: TRBJ2-1; CDR3aa: CASSVGRSSYNEQFF; CDR3nt: TGTGCCAGCAGCGTAGGGCGGAGCTCCTACAATGAGCAGTTCTTC
v_gene: TRBV28; abundance: .; d_gene: .; j_gene: TRBJ1-1; CDR3aa: CASKMALAPGEAFF; CDR3nt: TGTGCCAGCAAAATGGCCCTGGCACCAGGTGAAGCTTTCTTT
v_gene: TRBV5-4; abundance: .; d_gene: .; j_gene: TRBJ2-1; CDR3aa: CASRFGGSDEQFF; CDR3nt: TGTGCCAGCAGGTTCGGGGGAAGCGATGAGCAGTTCTTC
v_gene: TRBV7-3; abundance: .; d_gene: TRBD2; j_gene: TRBJ2-1; CDR3aa: CASSPRGSGGAAKANEQFF; CDR3nt: TGTGCCAGCAGCCCCCGGGGTAGCGGGGGGGCCGCAAAAGCCAATGAGCAGTTCTTC
v_gene: TRBV29-1; abundance: .; d_gene: .; j_gene: TRBJ1-6; CDR3aa: CSVARDLSSPLHF; CDR3nt: TGCAGCGTTGCCCGGGACTTAAGCTCACCCCTCCACTTT
v_gene: TRBV11-2; abundance: few; d_gene: TRBD2; j_gene: TRBJ2-1; CDR3aa: CASIRGTSLSEQFF; CDR3nt: TGTGCCAGCATCCGAGGGACTAGCTTAAGTGAGCAGTTCTTC
v_gene: TRBV13; abundance: .; d_gene: TRBD2; j_gene: TRBJ2-1; CDR3aa: CASSWGSGGAGEQFF; CDR3nt: TGTGCCAGCAGCTGGGGGAGCGGGGGGGCAGGTGAGCAGTTCTTC
v_gene: TRBV7-9; abundance: .; d_gene: TRBD2; j_gene: TRBJ2-2; CDR3aa: CASSPTGGTGELFF; CDR3nt: TGTGCCAGCAGCCCCACGGGGGGGACCGGGGAGCTGTTTTTT
v_gene: TRBV9; abundance: once; d_gene: TRBD2; j_gene: TRBJ2-3; CDR3aa: CASSPRGAGGGTQYF; CDR3nt: TGTGCCAGCAGCCCCCGGGGGGCCGGGGGGGGTACGCAGTATTTT
v_gene: TRBV28; abundance: .; d_gene: .; j_gene: TRBJ2-3; CDR3aa: CASSRETGTNTDTQYF; CDR3nt: TGTGCCAGCAGTAGGGAGACAGGCACGAACACAGATACGCAGTATTTT
v_gene: TRBV30; abundance: .; d_gene: TRBD1; j_gene: TRBJ1-5; CDR3aa: CAWSVGTGGNQPQHF; CDR3nt: TGTGCCTGGAGTGTAGGGACAGGGGGCAATCAGCCCCAGCATTTT
v_gene: TRBV29-1; abundance: few; d_gene: .; j_gene: TRBJ1-1; CDR3aa: CSVAGRTEAFF; CDR3nt: TGCAGCGTGGCTGGGAGGACTGAAGCTTTCTTT
v_gene: TRBV7-6; abundance: .; d_gene: TRBD2; j_gene: TRBJ2-3; CDR3aa: CASSLDIAGDGQVDTQYF; CDR3nt: TGTGCCAGCAGCTTAGATATAGCGGGCGATGGGCAGGTAGATACGCAGTATTTT
v_gene: TRBV5-6; abundance: .; d_gene: TRBD1; j_gene: TRBJ2-5; CDR3aa: CASRYQGVKGTQYF; CDR3nt: TGTGCCAGCAGATACCAGGGGGTTAAAGGGACCCAGTACTTC
v_gene: TRBV4-1; abundance: .; d_gene: .; j_gene: TRBJ2-5; CDR3aa: CASSPRYQGPETQYF; CDR3nt: TGCGCCAGCAGCCCGAGGTATCAGGGTCCAGAGACCCAGTACTTC
v_gene: TRBV30; abundance: .; d_gene: TRBD2; j_gene: TRBJ2-1; CDR3aa: CAWSPGTSGVSYNEQFF; CDR3nt: TGTGCCTGGAGTCCCGGGACTAGCGGGGTTAGTTACAATGAGCAGTTCTTC
v_gene: TRBV5-1; abundance: .; d_gene: TRBD1; j_gene: TRBJ1-5; CDR3aa: CASSPGTGNQPQHF; CDR3nt: TGCGCCAGCAGCCCCGGGACAGGAAATCAGCCCCAGCATTTT
v_gene: TRBV28; abundance: .; d_gene: .; j_gene: TRBJ1-2; CDR3aa: CASSLFSGALGYGYTF; CDR3nt: TGTGCCAGCAGTTTATTTTCAGGGGCTCTCGGCTATGGCTACACCTTC
v_gene: TRBV29-1; abundance: .; d_gene: TRBD1; j_gene: TRBJ2-7; CDR3aa: CSVVGTENFYEQYF; CDR3nt: TGCAGCGTTGTGGGGACAGAGAACTTCTACGAGCAGTACTTC
v_gene: TRBV6-7; abundance: .; d_gene: .; j_gene: TRBJ1-2; CDR3aa: CASSMDINHYGYTF; CDR3nt: TGTGCCAGCAGCATGGACATTAATCACTATGGCTACACCTTC
v_gene: TRBV25-1; abundance: .; d_gene: .; j_gene: TRBJ1-4; CDR3aa: CASGLNEKLFF; CDR3nt: TGTGCCAGCGGCCTTAATGAAAAACTGTTTTTT